Listed here is a single T cell receptor beta chain. Its antigen remains unidentified. No base qualities exist here, and no much larger clone lies one base off it. The sample comes from a study of cytomegalovirus exposure and HLA in healthy donors (dated 2017 in TCRdb). As for the study more broadly: According to an earlier analysis of a few hundred of the donors, 150 million to 200 million T cells yielded 95 million to 140 million unique TCR beta sequences and approximately 280 Gb of sequence data. Among some 400 genotyped donors of the cohort, an average of about 220,000 unique TCR beta nucleotide sequences was sequenced per donor, of which roughly 18% were non-productive. Besides the first cohort of around 700 subjects, a separate validation cohort made up of 120 or so different subjects was used. HLA typing included class I and class II loci at four-digit resolution. Four to six DR-DQ haplotypes were handled as single units for association and clustering, since linkage in the cohort was strong. Rather than drawing on any new phenotypic data, the later analysis identified candidate immune exposures from TCR beta sequences and the way those sequences occurred across donors. In an earlier analysis of several hundred of the donors, high-throughput TCR beta sequencing was used to judge whether each TCR beta V gene segment behaved as functional or pseudogenic. In a later analysis, previously published TCR beta repertoires from some 640 donors were re-analyzed and high-resolution HLA genotyping was added so that TCR occurrence patterns could be studied. In a later genetic analysis, genome-wide SNP genotypes for about three fifths of the 666 donors were used, and that subset was treated as a discovery cohort. The number of donors typed differed by locus, with roughly 629-640 for A, B, C, DRB1 and DQB1, around 500 for DQA1, under 610 for DPA1, and approximately 470 for DPB1. All discovery cohort repertoires had been generated using a single sequencing platform. The study was designed to test whether signatures of past pathogen exposure could be identified by cataloging public T cell receptors. About 330 gigabases of sequencing data and around 90 million unique TCR sequences made up an early release that covered fewer than 650 HLA-typed donors. Donor age, sex, ethnicity and CMV serostatus were collected together with the repertoire data. The study used immunosequencing to profile the T cell repertoires of approximately 650 subjects and linked those repertoires to cytomegalovirus serostatus. To predict cytomegalovirus infection status, the study brought together high-throughput TCR immunosequencing, statistical association of individual TCRs with disease status, and machine learning. Of the 300 to 500 genotyped donors, 75% to 85% were placed in the genetic ancestry cluster associated with self-reported Caucasian donors.

Library method: the immunoSEQ multiplex PCR assay. For the multiplex PCR, a mixture combining 60 forward primers for TCR Vbeta segments and 13 reverse primers for TCR Jbeta segments was used. The CDR3 region of rearranged TCR beta genes was amplified from genomic DNA by a multiplex PCR assay. The Illumina HiSeq System was used to sequence the amplified TCR beta libraries as 87-base-pair reads. The source study handled its data this way. A later analysis counted approximately 74 million unique TCR beta chains across the 666 repertoires, and some 11 million of these chains were shared by at least two donors. Raw reads were error-corrected and collapsed into unique sequences by a nearest-neighbor algorithm in which closely related sequences were merged to remove PCR and sequencing errors. To assign V, D and J gene segments, CDR3 sequences were aligned to IMGT reference sequences. For a sequence to be retained, a match of at least six nucleotides was required to both a V gene segment and a J gene segment. A rearrangement was called productive if the CDR3 had no stop codons and remained in frame with V and J, and every other rearrangement was called non-productive. Following IMGT convention, CDR3 was defined as the stretch from the second conserved V-encoded cysteine to the conserved J-encoded phenylalanine. The earlier analysis of about 610 of the donors excluded any sequence lacking an unambiguous match to a single V gene segment. An earlier analysis of some 610 of the donors called V segments functional above 56.7% productive rearrangements and segregating when the between-donor standard deviation exceeded 5%. To diagnose cytomegalovirus status from the catalog of TCR beta chain sequences, a statistical classification framework was built. In a later analysis, TCR nucleotide sequences were compared against IMGT/GENE-DB human TR gene sequences so that V and J genes could be assigned. Using the TCRdist pipeline, a later analysis assigned CDR3 sequences along with most-parsimonious VDJ recombination scenarios. In a later analysis, every TCR beta chain was defined by the combination of its CDR3 amino acid sequence and its V-gene family, and reads without a unique V-gene family were dropped. A later analysis removed 550 to 650 highly shared, low-generation-probability nucleotide sequences to deal with suspected cross-contamination and a sequencing artifact. For each public chain, a later analysis derived a clonal expansion index from normalized ranks of inferred template counts within each repertoire. Generation probabilities in a later analysis came from a VDJ recombination model fitted to out-of-frame rearrangements, and those results were checked against IGoR. In a later analysis, hypergeometric tests were used to score TCR-TCR, TCR-HLA and TCR-CMV co-occurrence, with a repertoire-size bias correction applied to TCR pairs. A later analysis estimated false discovery rates by permuting HLA or CMV assignments 20 times. A later analysis grouped co-occurring TCRs with DBSCAN, adding TCRdist sequence similarity when clustering within HLA-allele-positive subsets. For co-occurrence clustering, repertoires with fewer than 30,000 or more than 120,000 public chains were excluded, along with about five repertoires with anomalous nucleotide sharing. The table comes from immuneACCESS by way of TCRdb, which keeps in-frame sequences with V and J called. Part of the clones is missing from these tables; in studies checked, under half for an unresolved V gene and the rest for unknown reasons. V, J and clone size are those of that table, while D and trimming were read from the DNA. The sample profile shows approximately 160,000 clones; 84% of them were found once. The ten largest clonotypes hold more than 4% of the sample.

In total, roughly 670 healthy bone marrow donors made up the cohort. At the time of sampling, every cohort member was nominally healthy, though immune exposures that went unrecorded were likely present. The donor was CMV seropositive and was included in the group of approximately 310 seropositive cohort members. Each donor provided a peripheral blood sample, and peripheral blood mononuclear cells were used for TCR beta sequencing. Genomic DNA was extracted from the blood cell samples with the Qiagen DNeasy Blood Extraction Kit. Ends trimmed: V by 2 bases, J by 1 base; bases unmatched to a gene: 2. According to the germline V gene, CDR1 reads MNHEY and CDR2 reads SVGAGI. CDR3 length: 16 amino acids, cysteine to phenylalanine. Of all the DNA, just the CDR3 is kept, 48 bases in frame from base 1. What the authors observed across the whole study: The presence/absence analyses assumed that sequencing depth was roughly uniform across donors, and that assumption may not be true. An association between a missense DCLRE1C variant and V-gene and J-gene trimming of TCR beta chains was found in a later genetic analysis and replicated in an independent cohort. The classifier was reported to diagnose cytomegalovirus status with high specificity and sensitivity in both the original cohort and the validation cohort. In the study, 150 to 200 TCR beta chains were listed as associated with cytomegalovirus. Assigning TCR associations to individual alleles was difficult when HLA alleles, especially DR and DQ, strongly co-occurred. The authors suggested that the approach could potentially be extended to other disease states and immunological phenotypes. Linkage disequilibrium might explain the correlated functional status among segregating V segments, but an unknown experimental factor could not be excluded. A later analysis reported that several top co-occurrence clusters appeared linked to parvovirus B19, influenza, CMV and Epstein-Barr virus. An earlier analysis of approximately 600 of the donors showed that most TCR beta V segments appeared in productive rearrangements either about 87% or about 30% of the time, which broadly matched IMGT annotations. Most CMV-associated TCR beta chains appeared to be HLA-restricted in a later analysis, and the HLA associations seemed to be driven largely by CMV exposure. A later analysis found that HLA-associated TCR beta chains were more clonally expanded and had lower generation probabilities than equally common non-associated chains. Because HLA typing was unavailable for some donors at each locus, only the typed subset was used in association tests. Because counts were too low, about 18 rarely observed V segments, including chromosome 9 orphons, were excluded from the earlier analysis of under 650 of the donors. Most TCR sequences were seen in very few donors, while some public TCRs were found in many individuals. A few of the identified cytomegalovirus-associated TCR beta chains were confirmed in vitro to be specific for cytomegalovirus antigens. Immune exposure information for the cohort was limited to CMV serostatus. According to a later analysis, TCR association rates differed among HLA loci, with DRB1 alleles showing the most associated TCRs and HLA-C alleles showing the fewest. A group of highly shared sequence variants was considered likely to be a technical artifact of the sequencing pipeline. In a later analysis, around 17,000 TCR beta sequences were associated with specific HLA alleles at a false discovery rate of 0.05. This cohort had only TCR beta chains sequenced, and the lack of alpha or paired-chain data limited which features could be detected. A further reported finding was that TCR beta sequences accurately predicted the HLA-A and HLA-B alleles for most subjects in the first cohort. Some IMGT-functional V segments, including TRBV6-2 and TRBV6-3, could not be distinguished by the 87-base-pair reads and were therefore excluded. In a later genetic analysis, fewer N-insertions in productive TCRs were reported among donors in an Asian-associated ancestry cluster than the 666-donor mean.

The chain joins TRBV6-5 to TRBJ2-2, with TRBD2 matching 9 junction bases. Sample: PBMCs. The receptor was derived from a girl aged 5-17 years in good health and CMV-seropositive. In nucleotides, the sequence is TGTGCCAGCAGTTACACACTAGCGGGGAACACCGGGGAGCTGTTTTTT. The translation is CASSYTLAGNTGELFF.